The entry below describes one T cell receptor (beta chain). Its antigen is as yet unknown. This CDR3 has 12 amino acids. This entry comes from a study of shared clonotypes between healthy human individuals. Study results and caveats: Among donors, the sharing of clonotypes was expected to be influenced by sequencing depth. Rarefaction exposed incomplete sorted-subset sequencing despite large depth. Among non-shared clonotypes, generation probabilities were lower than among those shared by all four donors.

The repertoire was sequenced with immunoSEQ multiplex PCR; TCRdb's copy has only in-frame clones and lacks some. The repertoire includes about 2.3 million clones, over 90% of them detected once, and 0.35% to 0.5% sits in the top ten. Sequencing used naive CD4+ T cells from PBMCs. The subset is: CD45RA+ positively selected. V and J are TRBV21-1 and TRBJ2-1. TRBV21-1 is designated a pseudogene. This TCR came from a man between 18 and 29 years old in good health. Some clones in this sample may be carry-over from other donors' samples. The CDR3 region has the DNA TGTGCCAGCAGTCGTACGAACAATGAGCAGTTCTTC. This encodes CASSRTNNEQFF.